The present entry profiles one T cell receptor (beta chain) with its context. The record originates from a study of cytomegalovirus exposure and HLA in healthy donors. Germline assignment: CDR1 PRHDT and CDR2 FYEKMQ (reference sequence). CDR3 size: 12 residues. Trimming pared 5 bases from V and 7 bases from J, leaving 12 bases between. PCR employed 60 Vbeta and 13 Jbeta primers. Measured with immunoSEQ multiplex PCR; TCRdb has only the in-frame clones, and not every one. The sample yields 140,000 or so clones, 75% to 90% seen once. The TCR sequence derives from a female donor in good health and CMV-seronegative. The sample taken for sequencing was PBMCs. V gene TRBV13 combines with J gene TRBJ2-7; D is unclear. As DNA, the CDR3 is TGTGCCAGCAGCATGGGCCCCGCGGAGCAGTACTTC. Amino acid sequence: CASSMGPAEQYF. Variable domain in full (rest from reference TRBV13 and TRBJ2-7): AAGVIQSPRHLIKEKRETATLKCYPIPRHDTVYWYQQGPGQDPQFLISFYEKMQSDKGSIPDRFSAQQFSDYHSELNMSSLELGDSALYFCASSMGPAEQYFGPGTRLTVT.